This T cell receptor beta chain was captured in a study of blood T cell repertoires in COVID-19. In the study overall: From the United States, Italy and Spain came samples of acute and convalescent COVID-19. PBMCs, B-cell-depleted T cells, or T cells provided the cDNA or gDNA that made up the material.

After removal of 6 bases from V and 2 bases from J, the junction contained 8 bases not matched to a gene. CDR3 length: 15 residues. The germline V gene has CDR1 LGHDT and CDR2 YNNKEL (reference sequence). Original data processing: Scientists estimated how many nucleated cells there were by amplifying reference gene primers. TCRdb's table, derived via immunoSEQ multiplex PCR, lists solely in-frame clones and lacks some. V, J and clone size are taken as reported in that table, and D and trimming were inferred from the DNA itself. This table holds 120,000 or so clones, 88% found once. This clone appeared once.

This chain connects TRBV3-1 (or the pseudogene TRBV3-2) to TRBJ2-5; 8 positions match TRBD1. The receptor's source is a human donor in a cohort sampled during active COVID-19. Sequencing input: peripheral blood. For the CDR3, the DNA is TGTGCCAGCAGAGACCAGGGGGCGGGTCAAGAGACCCAGTACTTC. Amino acids: CASRDQGAGQETQYF.